The sequence of this TCR beta chain was determined in a study of tumor-infiltrating lymphocytes in primary liver carcinoma. Whole-study results and caveats: Researchers report that only about 7-24% of top clones turned up in all five tumor regions. Reduced overlap was seen in tumor-adjacent and tumor-blood pairs versus tumor region pairs.

This clonotype occurred a few times. The antigen remains undetermined. V dropped 0 bases and J dropped 3 bases, with 12 bases sitting between them. Germline CDR1 is SGHRS and CDR2 is YFSETQ. This CDR3 spans 15 amino acids. It was from about 19-30 mg of unsorted bulk tissue that RNA and DNA were co-extracted. Surgical resection was the treatment these patients received for primary liver carcinoma. A primer matching the constant region was used to make TCR beta cDNA from approximately 0.55 ug of total RNA. Each TCR beta library was derived from three nested multiplex PCR rounds that employed slightly modified ARM-PCR. Investigators reported that the first two PCR rounds, at about 9 cycles each, used TRBV1-TRBV30 forward primers with a C-beta reverse primer. Via MiXCR, TCRdb re-called the multiplex PCR reads, giving one row per CDR3 protein. Counted here are 100,000 or so distinct CDR3 sequences, 55% to 80% occurring once; the ten biggest clones make up roughly 12%.

The material sequenced was liver tumor tissue from sampling region 2. Documented subset: tumor region T2, inferior pole. The chain has TRBV5-1 and TRBJ1-2; no clear D gene. The receptor's source is a woman aged 55-69 years with primary liver carcinoma and hepatitis B virus infection. The CDR3 nucleotides read TGCGCCAGCAGCTTGGTCCCCGAGACCGACTATGGCTACACCTTC. It codes for CASSLVPETDYGYTF. The variable domain in full, with the rest retrieved from reference TRBV5-1 and TRBJ1-2, is KAGVTQTPRYLIKTRGQQVTLSCSPISGHRSVSWYQQTPGQGLQFLFEYFSETQRNKGNFPGRFSGRQFSNSRSEMNVSTLELGDSALYLCASSLVPETDYGYTFGSGTRLTVV.